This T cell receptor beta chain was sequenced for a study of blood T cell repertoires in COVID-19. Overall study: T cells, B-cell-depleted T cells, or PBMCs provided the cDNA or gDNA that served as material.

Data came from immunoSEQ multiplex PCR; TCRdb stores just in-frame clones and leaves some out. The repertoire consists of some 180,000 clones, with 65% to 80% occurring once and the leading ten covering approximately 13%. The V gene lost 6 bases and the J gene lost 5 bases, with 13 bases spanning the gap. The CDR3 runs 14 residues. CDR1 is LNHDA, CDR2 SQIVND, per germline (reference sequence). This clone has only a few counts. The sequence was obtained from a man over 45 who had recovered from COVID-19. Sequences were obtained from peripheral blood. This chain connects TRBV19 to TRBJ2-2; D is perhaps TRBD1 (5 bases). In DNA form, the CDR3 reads TGTGCCAGTAGAATTCAGGGTAATACCGGGGAGCTGTTTTTT. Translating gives CASRIQGNTGELFF. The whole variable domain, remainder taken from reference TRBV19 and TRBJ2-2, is DGGITQSPKYLFRKEGQNVTLSCEQNLNHDAMYWYRQDPGQGLRLIYYSQIVNDFQKGDIAEGYSVSREKKESFPLTVTSAQKNPTAFYLCASRIQGNTGELFFGEGSRLTVL.